Below, 23 T cell receptor beta chains from the same sample are listed, as sequenced in a study of T cell clones after liver transplantation. TCRdb keeps only in-frame clones here, not all; method: immunoSEQ multiplex PCR. The table shows tens of thousands of clones, with 85% to 95% occurring only once. The sample here was CD4+ T cells from blood, taken roughly 25 months after liver transplant. The receptors were gathered from a human patient who received a liver transplant. The graft donor may be the source of some T cells.

The chain carries TRBV6-1 and TRBJ1-5; TRBD1 matches at 8 bases. CDR3 length: 15 residues. CDR1 and CDR2 from the germline V gene are MNHNS and SASEGT. The V gene end was trimmed by 6 bases and the J gene end by 0 bases; junction bases not matched to a gene: 4. CDR3 DNA: TGTGCCAGCAGGGACAGGGTTTATAGCAATCAGCCCCAGCATTTT. Translated, it gives CASRDRVYSNQPQHF.

The chain joins TRBV28 to TRBJ1-2; D may be TRBD1 (6 bases). V was trimmed by 6 bases and J by 7 bases, leaving 15 bases between them. Germline CDR1 and CDR2: MDHEN and SYDVKM. The CDR3 has 13 amino acids. CDR3 residues: CASRGTGFGGYTF. Here the CDR3 DNA reads TGTGCCAGCAGGGGAACAGGGTTTGGTGGCTACACCTTC.

J is TRBJ1-5 and V is TRBV25-1; weak D call: TRBD1 (6 bases). V gave up 8 bases and J gave up 5 bases, with 19 bases separating them. The CDR3 has 15 residues. The V gene's germline CDR1 is MGHDK and CDR2 SYGVNS. Here the CDR3 reads CASGGPSPPYQPQHF. The CDR3 region has the DNA TGTGCCAGCGGGGGGCCGAGCCCCCCGTATCAGCCCCAGCATTTT.

V is TRBV11-3 and J is TRBJ2-3; D is ambiguous. The V gene lost 7 bases and the J gene lost 3 bases, with 14 bases spanning the gap. The CDR3 is made up of 14 amino acids. Germline V lookup: CDR1 SGHNT, CDR2 YENEEA. For the CDR3, the DNA is TGTGCCAGCACCAACCGGTGGGATACAGATACGCAGTATTTT. This sequence encodes CASTNRWDTDTQYF.

This sequence joins TRBV5-1 and TRBJ2-7, with 7 bases fitting TRBD1. V was clipped by 4 bases and J by 6 bases; unmatched bases: 13. The CDR3 consists of 15 residues. Germline loops: CDR1 SGHRS, CDR2 YFSETQ. CDR3 residues: CASSGAGTVHREQYF. The CDR3, as DNA: TGCGCCAGCAGCGGGGCCGGGACAGTCCATCGCGAGCAGTACTTC.

The V and J genes are TRBV5-6 and TRBJ2-2, with D tentatively TRBD1 (6 bases). The CDR3 covers 16 residues. Deletions cut 4 bases from V and 2 bases from J, with 15 bases between. Germline values: CDR1 SGHDT, CDR2 YYEEEE. As DNA, the CDR3 is TGTGCCAGCAGCCGACCGGGACACCTTAACACCGGGGAGCTGTTTTTT. Amino acids: CASSRPGHLNTGELFF.

The gene calls are TRBV5-1 and TRBJ2-1; 7 bases fit TRBD2. CDR3 size: 16 residues. CDR1 is SGHRS and CDR2 is YFSETQ in the germline V gene. After removal of 4 bases from V and 2 bases from J, the junction contained 9 bases not matched to a gene. CDR3 in DNA: TGCGCCAGCAGCGTTACTAGCGTTCTCACCTACAATGAGCAGTTCTTC. This translates into CASSVTSVLTYNEQFF. Drawing the rest from reference TRBV5-1 and TRBJ2-1, the complete variable domain is KAGVTQTPRYLIKTRGQQVTLSCSPISGHRSVSWYQQTPGQGLQFLFEYFSETQRNKGNFPGRFSGRQFSNSRSEMNVSTLELGDSALYLCASSVTSVLTYNEQFFGPGTRLTVL.

The V and J genes are TRBV19 and TRBJ2-1, with D possibly matching TRBD2 (6 bases). Germline CDR1 LNHDA, CDR2 SQIVND (reference sequence). The CDR3 is 15 amino acids. Deletions cut 7 bases from V and 4 bases from J, with 17 bases between. This CDR3 reads CASNSWDSLYNEQFF. In nucleotides, the CDR3 is TGTGCCAGTAATTCGTGGGACTCCCTATACAATGAGCAGTTCTTC.

The chain is built from TRBV5-4 and TRBJ2-5; 11 bases fit TRBD2. Trimming removed 4 bases from V and 4 bases from J; junction bases left unmatched: 6. This CDR3 spans 15 amino acids. Germline CDR1 and CDR2: SGHNT and YYREEE (reference sequence). The CDR3 is CASSNRLAGGETQYF. The CDR3 DNA reads as TGTGCCAGCAGCAATCGTCTAGCGGGAGGAGAGACCCAGTACTTC.

This rearrangement joins TRBV27 to TRBJ1-2, with D perhaps matching TRBD1 (5 bases). Germline V lookup: CDR1 MNHEY, CDR2 SMNVEV (reference sequence). The CDR3 totals 12 residues. V lost 8 bases and J 5 bases, leaving 12 bases between the germline ends. The CDR3 reads CASAGRDYGYTF. CDR3 bases: TGTGCCAGCGCGGGCAGGGATTATGGCTACACCTTC.

This rearrangement joins TRBV6-5 to TRBJ2-3; no firm D call. With 4 bases removed from V and 0 bases from J, the gap between germline ends came to 8 bases. CDR3 length equals 14 residues. CDR1 is MNHEY and CDR2 is SVGAGI in the germline V gene. In DNA, the CDR3 is TGTGCCAGCAGTTTATACCTAAGCACAGATACGCAGTATTTT. The encoded protein is CASSLYLSTDTQYF.

CDR3 coding DNA: TGTGCCAGCAGTTACCTAAGAGTGAACACTGAAGCTTTCTTT. Protein sequence: CASSYLRVNTEAFF. The chain links TRBV6-5 to TRBJ1-1, with D unresolved. Per the germline V gene, CDR1 is MNHEY and CDR2 is SVGAGI. The CDR3 contains 14 residues. Deletions cut 2 bases from V and 0 bases from J, with 7 bases between.

The chain carries TRBV5-4 and TRBJ2-1, with unresolved D. Trimming took off 3 bases at V and 8 bases at J, with 15 bases between the two ends. The CDR3 loop spans 14 amino acids. Germline V gene data show CDR1 as SGHNT and CDR2 as YYREEE (reference sequence). The CDR3 here is CASSSNLPGDEQFF. CDR3 DNA: TGTGCCAGCAGCTCTAACTTACCCGGAGATGAGCAGTTCTTC. Full variable domain (remainder filled in from reference TRBV5-4 and TRBJ2-1): ETGVTQSPTHLIKTRGQQVTLRCSSQSGHNTVSWYQQALGQGPQFIFQYYREEENGRGNFPPRFSGLQFPNYSSELNVNALELDDSALYLCASSSNLPGDEQFFGPGTRLTVL.

This clone was observed a handful of times. The J gene is TRBJ2-4, the V gene TRBV7-6; D may correspond to TRBD1 or TRBD2 (5 bases each). Deletions cut 5 bases from V and 5 bases from J, with 10 bases between. In germline, CDR1 is SGHVS, CDR2 FNYEAQ. The CDR3 has 13 residues. As DNA, the CDR3 is TGTGCCAGCAGCCGAGGGGTCGAAAACATTCAGTACTTC. Residues: CASSRGVENIQYF.

The chain uses TRBV5-4 and TRBJ2-5; possible D gene TRBD2, 6 bases. Between the trimmed V and J ends, which lost 0 bases and 2 bases, there was a span of 11 bases. This CDR3 has 15 amino acids. Germline values: CDR1 SGHNT, CDR2 YYREEE (reference sequence). The CDR3 sequence is CASSLVLSGQETQYF. In nucleotides, the CDR3 is TGTGCCAGCAGCTTGGTACTTAGCGGTCAAGAGACCCAGTACTTC.

CDR3 coding DNA: TGTGCCAGCAGTCTACGGACAGGCAACACTGAAGCTTTCTTT. Amino acids: CASSLRTGNTEAFF. This rearrangement joins TRBV11-3 to TRBJ1-1; 7 bases align to TRBD1. V shed 6 bases and J 2 bases; nucleotides not matched to a gene: 6. The CDR3 has 14 residues. Looked up from germline, CDR1 is SGHNT and CDR2 is YENEEA.

The chain employs TRBV28 and TRBJ2-2; D ambiguous. CDR3 length equals 13 residues. Germline V lookup: CDR1 MDHEN, CDR2 SYDVKM. Between the trimmed V and J ends, which lost 3 bases and 7 bases, there was a span of 9 bases. This chain's CDR3 is CASSLPGRGELFF. The CDR3, as DNA: TGTGCCAGCAGTTTGCCGGGCCGCGGGGAGCTGTTTTTT.

The chain recombines TRBV6-1 with TRBJ2-5; 11 bases map to TRBD2. The CDR3 has 14 amino acids. With V trimmed by 7 bases and J by 7 bases, 8 bases remained unmatched. CDR1 is MNHNS and CDR2 is SASEGT in the germline V gene. The CDR3 DNA follows: TGTGCCAGCATGTTTAGCGGGAGGGGGGTGACCCAGTACTTC. It encodes CASMFSGRGVTQYF.

This chain links TRBV28 with TRBJ1-4; TRBD1 matches 7 bases. The CDR3 length is 15 residues. V lost 1 base to trimming and J lost 8 bases; unmatched junction nucleotides: 7. The germline V gene has CDR1 MDHEN and CDR2 SYDVKM. DNA for the CDR3: TGTGCCAGCAGTTTATCACAGGGGTTGGGCGAAAAACTGTTTTTT. Protein product: CASSLSQGLGEKLFF. Based on the CDR3 plus reference TRBV28 and TRBJ1-4, the full variable domain is DVKVTQSSRYLVKRTGEKVFLECVQDMDHENMFWYRQDPGLGLRLIYFSYDVKMKEKGDIPEGYSVSREKKERFSLILESASTNQTSMYLCASSLSQGLGEKLFFGSGTQLSVL.

The V call is TRBV7-2, the J call TRBJ2-5; 15 bases align to TRBD2. CDR3 length: 17 residues. V lost 5 bases and J lost 5; bases outside the gene matches: 9. Germline loops: CDR1 SGHTA, CDR2 FQGNSA. CDR3 region: CASSPRTSGRGSETQYF. The CDR3 DNA reads as TGTGCCAGCAGCCCCAGGACTAGCGGGAGGGGGAGCGAGACCCAGTACTTC.

V gene TRBV7-8 combines with J gene TRBJ2-7; D might be TRBD1 or TRBD2, each matching 5 bases. Germline CDR1 SGHVS, CDR2 FQNEAQ. This CDR3 spans 14 amino acids. Trimming cost V 3 bases and J 0 bases, with 9 bases left between them. The CDR3 nucleotides read TGTGCCAGCAGCTTTTGGGGGAACTCCTACGAGCAGTACTTC. This encodes CASSFWGNSYEQYF.

The chain is built from TRBV28 and TRBJ1-1; D is unclear. Germline V gives CDR1 MDHEN, CDR2 SYDVKM. The V gene lost 2 bases and the J gene lost 3 bases, with 13 bases spanning the gap. The CDR3 extends over 15 amino acids. Written as DNA, the CDR3 is TGTGCCAGCAGTTTAACGGCGGGCTCATACACTGAAGCTTTCTTT. As protein: CASSLTAGSYTEAFF. Using reference TRBV28 and TRBJ1-1 for the parts outside the CDR3, the full variable domain is DVKVTQSSRYLVKRTGEKVFLECVQDMDHENMFWYRQDPGLGLRLIYFSYDVKMKEKGDIPEGYSVSREKKERFSLILESASTNQTSMYLCASSLTAGSYTEAFFGQGTRLTVV.

The chain combines TRBV9 with TRBJ1-1, with 12 bases that match TRBD1. The CDR3 runs 17 residues. The J segment lost 4 bases and the V segment lost 0 bases, leaving 7 bases of the junction unmatched. The germline CDR1 and CDR2 sequences are SGDLS and YYNGEE. This CDR3 is CASSVGGTGGAGTEAFF. The CDR3 DNA follows: TGTGCCAGCAGCGTAGGGGGGACAGGGGGCGCGGGCACTGAAGCTTTCTTT.